These T cell receptor beta chains were read from a single sample in a study of CD8+ T cells in alopecia areata. The repertoire was sequenced with immunoSEQ multiplex PCR; TCRdb's copy has only in-frame clones and lacks some. Of some 190,000 clones listed, around three fifths are singletons. Sequenced here: CD4+ T cells sorted from blood, sampled at week 24, from a patient treated with tofacitinib. The receptors were gathered from a human donor with alopecia areata. Each CDR3 is given with its conserved first and last residue. The D gene is left open where the match is weak. The size of a clone is reported for some rows only, either as once, few or many, or as a class for expanded clones.

J,D,V,length,size,CDR3,DNA
TRBJ2-7,NA,TRBV6-5,14,NA,CASGPRGRSLEQYF,TGTGCCAGCGGCCCCAGAGGGCGGTCCTTGGAGCAGTACTTC
TRBJ2-7,NA,TRBV30,14,NA,CAWAPGWRTYEQYF,TGTGCCTGGGCCCCAGGTTGGAGGACCTACGAGCAGTACTTC
TRBJ2-5,NA,TRBV30,15,NA,CALVGPGGYQETQYF,TGTGCCTTGGTCGGGCCAGGGGGGTACCAAGAGACCCAGTACTTC
TRBJ2-3,NA,TRBV30,14,NA,CAWSMKASTDTQYF,TGTGCCTGGAGCATGAAGGCTAGCACAGATACGCAGTATTTT
TRBJ2-3,TRBD2,TRBV9,17,NA,CASSARPLAGNTDTQYF,TGTGCCAGCAGCGCCCGTCCGCTAGCGGGGAACACAGATACGCAGTATTTT
TRBJ1-1,NA,TRBV29-1,11,NA,CSARIGVEAFF,TGCAGCGCCCGTATTGGGGTTGAAGCTTTCTTT
TRBJ2-6,NA,TRBV5-1,16,NA,CASSLGSLAGANVLTF,TGCGCCAGCAGCTTGGGCAGTCTGGCTGGGGCCAACGTCCTGACTTTC
TRBJ2-2,NA,TRBV19,16,NA,CASSIGGSSNTGELFF,TGTGCCAGTAGTATAGGCGGCAGCTCGAACACCGGGGAGCTGTTTTTT
TRBJ1-2,NA,TRBV30,12,NA,CAWSPGSGGYTF,TGTGCCTGGAGCCCGGGGAGTGGTGGCTACACCTTC
TRBJ2-7,NA,TRBV27,16,NA,CASSAGFGGVSYEQYF,TGTGCCAGCAGTGCGGGGTTTGGAGGAGTCTCCTACGAGCAGTACTTC
TRBJ2-4,NA,TRBV27,11,NA,CASGHGDIQYF,TGTGCCAGCGGACACGGGGACATTCAGTACTTC
TRBJ2-5,NA,TRBV14,13,NA,CASSQLTGRTQYF,TGTGCCAGCAGCCAACTAACAGGTCGTACCCAGTACTTC
TRBJ1-5,TRBD1,TRBV19,16,NA,CASSKGSRGRNQPQHF,TGTGCCAGTAGTAAGGGCTCAAGGGGGCGTAATCAGCCCCAGCATTTT
TRBJ1-1,NA,TRBV29-1,10,NA,CSVGGTEAFF,TGCAGCGTAGGAGGTACTGAAGCTTTCTTT
TRBJ2-3,NA,TRBV5-1,15,NA,CASSLAGKSTDTQYF,TGCGCCAGCAGCTTGGCCGGAAAAAGCACAGATACGCAGTATTTT
TRBJ1-1,NA,TRBV6-1,11,NA,CASSELTEAFF,TGTGCCAGCAGTGAATTAACTGAAGCTTTCTTT
TRBJ2-7,NA,TRBV29-1,14,few,CSVQQRTSSYEQYF,TGCAGCGTTCAGCAGCGGACAAGCTCCTACGAGCAGTACTTC
TRBJ1-2,NA,TRBV5-1,14,NA,CASSLVQGNYGYTF,TGCGCCAGCAGCTTGGTACAGGGCAACTATGGCTACACCTTC
TRBJ2-2,TRBD1,TRBV29-1,15,NA,CSGRTGSLGTGELFF,TGCAGCGGACGGACAGGATCATTGGGCACCGGGGAGCTGTTTTTT
TRBJ2-7,NA,TRBV15,13,NA,CATRGTNPYEQYF,TGTGCCACCCGTGGAACGAACCCCTACGAGCAGTACTTC
TRBJ2-5,NA,TRBV7-7,16,few,CASSLLGGRVGETQYF,TGTGCCAGCAGCTTATTGGGGGGCCGAGTCGGGGAGACCCAGTACTTC
TRBJ1-3,TRBD1,TRBV29-1,14,NA,CSVEWDRDGNTIYF,TGCAGCGTTGAATGGGACAGGGATGGAAACACCATATATTTT
TRBJ2-7,NA,TRBV29-1,14,NA,CSVEARLGGPEQYF,TGCAGCGTTGAAGCCCGGTTGGGGGGACCCGAGCAGTACTTC
TRBJ2-7,TRBD2,TRBV9,16,NA,CASSVGAGAGAYEQYF,TGTGCCAGCAGCGTAGGAGCGGGGGCGGGGGCCTACGAGCAGTACTTC
TRBJ1-2,NA,TRBV7-2,15,NA,CASSFVGQGPNGYTF,TGTGCCAGCAGCTTTGTCGGCCAGGGACCAAATGGCTACACCTTC
TRBJ2-6,NA,TRBV29-1,15,NA,CSVEVGGLGANVLTF,TGCAGCGTTGAAGTTGGGGGGCTTGGGGCCAACGTCCTGACTTTC
TRBJ1-3,TRBD1,TRBV25-1,14,NA,CASQGQPSGNTIYF,TGTGCCAGCCAGGGACAGCCCTCTGGAAACACCATATATTTT
TRBJ1-1,NA,TRBV30,12,NA,CAWSVMRAEAFF,TGTGCCTGGAGTGTAATGAGGGCTGAAGCTTTCTTT
TRBJ2-3,NA,TRBV29-1,14,NA,CSVTGSPSTDTQYF,TGCAGCGTGACCGGGTCCCCAAGCACAGATACGCAGTATTTT